This note documents a single T cell receptor (beta chain) sequence. What this receptor recognizes is not known. No base-level quality is on record; no much larger clone is a single base apart. The sample originates from a study of cytomegalovirus exposure and HLA in healthy donors (dated by TCRdb to 2016 to 2017). Study-wide context: An earlier analysis of roughly 500 of the donors reported 250 to 350 Gb of sequence data and some 120 million unique TCR beta sequences from 150 million to 200 million T cells. An early release covering 500 to 750 HLA-typed donors comprised 250 to 350 gigabases of sequencing data and tens of millions of unique TCR sequences. The genetic ancestry cluster associated with self-reported Caucasian donors included about 81% of the roughly 360 genotyped donors. The aim of the study was to test whether cataloging public T cell receptors could identify signatures of past pathogen exposure. Using immunosequencing, the study profiled T cell repertoires from some 670 subjects and related those repertoires to cytomegalovirus serostatus. In addition to the first cohort of approximately 650 subjects, a separate validation cohort of about 120 different subjects was used. To predict cytomegalovirus infection status, the study brought together high-throughput TCR immunosequencing, statistical association of individual TCRs with disease status, and machine learning. A later analysis re-examined previously published TCR beta repertoires from 600 to 700 donors and added high-resolution HLA genotyping to investigate patterns of TCR occurrence. In the later analysis, no new phenotypic data were used to find candidate immune exposures; instead, reliance was placed on TCR beta sequences and their occurrence across donors. An earlier analysis of around 640 of the donors used high-throughput TCR beta sequencing to judge whether each TCR beta V gene segment behaved as functional or pseudogenic. Alongside the repertoire data, information on donor age, sex, ethnicity and CMV serostatus was compiled. In a later genetic analysis, genome-wide SNP genotypes for about 65% of the roughly 700 donors were used, and that subset was treated as a discovery cohort. All discovery cohort repertoires had been generated on a single sequencing platform. HLA typing included class I and class II loci at four-digit resolution. Typing coverage differed by locus: A, B, C, DRB1 and DQB1 were typed in roughly 629-640 donors, DQA1 in about 550, DPA1 in around 600, and DPB1 in 472. Several DR-DQ haplotypes were treated as single units for association and clustering because of strong linkage in the cohort. Across approximately 420 genotyped donors of the cohort, an average of roughly 250,000 unique TCR beta nucleotide sequences per donor were sequenced, and around 19% of those sequences were non-productive.

CDR1 and CDR2 are read off the germline V gene (reference sequence) as SEHNR and FQNEAQ. From cysteine to phenylalanine, the CDR3 is 13 amino acids long. The only DNA kept is the CDR3, 39 bases in frame from the first base. Trimming removed 5 bases from V and 7 bases from J, leaving 11 bases between the germline ends. Points the paper makes about the study in general: A further reported finding was that TCR beta sequences accurately predicted the HLA-A and HLA-B alleles for most subjects in the first cohort. In a later genetic analysis, a missense DCLRE1C variant was associated with V-gene and J-gene trimming of TCR beta chains, and the association was replicated in an independent cohort. A later analysis found that TCR association rates varied across HLA loci, with DRB1 alleles showing the most associated TCRs and HLA-C alleles the fewest. In a later analysis, some 18,000 TCR beta sequences were associated with specific HLA alleles at a false discovery rate of 0.05. Compared with equally common non-associated chains, HLA-associated TCR beta chains in a later analysis were more clonally expanded and had lower generation probabilities. The presence/absence analyses assumed that sequencing depth was roughly uniform across donors, and that assumption may not be true. Roughly 17 rarely observed V segments, including chromosome 9 orphons, were excluded from the earlier analysis of some 590 of the donors because counts were too low. In vitro tests confirmed that a few of the cytomegalovirus-associated TCR beta chains recognize cytomegalovirus antigens. According to a later genetic analysis, donors in an Asian-associated ancestry cluster had fewer N-insertions in productive TCRs than the roughly 700-donor mean. Most TCR sequences were observed very rarely across donors, whereas some public TCRs were present in many individuals. Immune exposure information for the cohort was limited to CMV serostatus. It was suggested by the authors that the approach could potentially be generalized to other disease states and immunological phenotypes. The 87-base-pair reads could not distinguish some IMGT-functional V segments, including TRBV6-2 and TRBV6-3, so those segments were excluded. In a later analysis, several top co-occurrence clusters were reported to appear linked to parvovirus B19, influenza, CMV and Epstein-Barr virus. In a later analysis, most CMV-associated TCR beta chains were found to appear HLA-restricted, with HLA associations seemingly driven largely by CMV exposure. A cluster of highly shared sequence variants was judged likely to be a technical artifact of the sequencing pipeline. Linkage disequilibrium might explain the correlated functional status among segregating V segments, but an unknown experimental factor could not be ruled out. Because HLA typing was missing for some donors at each locus, association tests included only the typed subset. Only TCR beta chains were sequenced in this cohort, and the absence of alpha or paired-chain data limited detectable features. In the study, roughly 160 TCR beta chains were listed as associated with cytomegalovirus. The classifier was reported to diagnose cytomegalovirus status with high specificity and sensitivity in both the original and validation cohorts. When HLA alleles, especially DR and DQ, strongly co-occurred, TCR associations were difficult to assign to individual alleles. In an earlier analysis of some 500 of the donors, most TCR beta V segments were observed in productive rearrangements about 87% or about 30% of the time, broadly matching IMGT annotations.

The method behind the library was the immunoSEQ multiplex PCR assay. A mixture of 60 forward primers for TCR Vbeta segments and 13 reverse primers for TCR Jbeta segments was used in the multiplex PCR. A multiplex PCR assay on genomic DNA amplified the CDR3 region of rearranged TCR beta genes. On the Illumina HiSeq System, the amplified TCR beta libraries were sequenced as 87-base-pair reads. The paper's processing steps were these. A later analysis tallied 75 million to 95 million unique TCR beta chains across the approximately 670 repertoires, and around 12 million of those chains were shared by two or more donors. A nearest-neighbor algorithm error-corrected the raw reads and collapsed the reads into unique sequences, merging closely related sequences to remove PCR and sequencing errors. CDR3 sequences were aligned to IMGT reference sequences to assign V, D and J gene segments. For a sequence to be retained, a match of at least six nucleotides to both a V gene segment and a J gene segment was required. A rearrangement was called productive if the CDR3 had no stop codons and remained in frame with V and J, and every other rearrangement was called non-productive. Following IMGT convention, CDR3 was defined as the stretch from the second conserved V-encoded cysteine up to the conserved J-encoded phenylalanine. The earlier analysis of fewer than 700 of the donors excluded sequences that lacked an unambiguous match to a single V gene segment. An earlier analysis of fewer than 750 of the donors called V segments functional above 56.7% productive rearrangements and segregating when the between-donor standard deviation exceeded 5%. To diagnose cytomegalovirus status from the catalog of TCR beta chain sequences, a statistical classification framework was built. A later analysis assigned V and J genes by comparing TCR nucleotide sequences with IMGT/GENE-DB human TR gene sequences. A later analysis assigned CDR3 sequences and most-parsimonious VDJ recombination scenarios with the TCRdist pipeline. In a later analysis, each TCR beta chain was defined by its CDR3 amino acid sequence together with its V-gene family, and reads lacking a unique V-gene family were excluded. As a way to deal with suspected cross-contamination and a sequencing artifact, a later analysis dropped roughly 620 nucleotide sequences that were highly shared and had low generation probability. For each public chain, a later analysis derived a clonal expansion index from normalized ranks of inferred template counts within each repertoire. In a later analysis, generation probabilities were computed using a VDJ recombination model fitted to out-of-frame rearrangements, and the results were checked against IGoR. Hypergeometric tests were used in a later analysis to score TCR-TCR, TCR-HLA and TCR-CMV co-occurrence, with a repertoire-size bias correction applied to the TCR pairs. In a later analysis, false discovery rates were estimated by permuting HLA or CMV assignments 20 times. In a later analysis, co-occurring TCRs were grouped with DBSCAN, and TCRdist sequence similarity was added when clustering was performed within HLA-allele-positive subsets. Co-occurrence clustering excluded repertoires with fewer than 30,000 or more than 120,000 public chains, plus five with anomalous nucleotide sharing. The immuneACCESS repertoire file appears here via TCRdb, limited to in-frame rearrangements. These files lack a portion of the clones; in checked studies, under half of the deficit traces to unresolved V genes, and the cause of the others is not known. The DNA was the basis for D and trimming; V, J and clone size are from that table. The sample profile shows tens of thousands of clones; 65% of them were found once. The top ten clones comprise under 25% of the sample.

The cohort was made up of approximately 700 healthy bone marrow donors. All cohort members were sampled while nominally healthy, although unrecorded immune exposures were likely present. The donor tested CMV seropositive, placing the donor among the approximately 290 seropositive members of the cohort. A peripheral blood sample was provided by each donor, and peripheral blood mononuclear cells were used for TCR beta sequencing. The Qiagen DNeasy Blood Extraction Kit was used to extract genomic DNA from the blood cell samples. The TCR sequence derives from a woman between 45 and 65 years old in good health and CMV-seropositive. The specimen was PBMCs. The receptor chain draws on TRBV7-9 and TRBJ1-4, with the D segment identity uncertain. The nucleotide sequence is TGTGCCAGCAGCCGGGGATTTGGTGAAAAACTGTTTTTT. The translation is CASSRGFGEKLFF.